The 15 T cell receptor beta chains below were found in one sample sequenced in a study of blood T cell repertoires in COVID-19. Only in-frame clones appear in the TCRdb table, and some are missing; sequencing was by immunoSEQ multiplex PCR. The table records 100,000 or so clones, over 80% of them present only once. Sequenced input: peripheral blood. The source of these receptors is a woman aged 70-85 years with active or convalescent COVID-19.

The rearrangement uses TRBV2 and TRBJ1-5; no definite D call. This CDR3 is built from 17 residues. The germline V gene has CDR1 SNHLY and CDR2 FYNNEI. V lost 3 bases and J lost 5, with 20 bases in between. The CDR3 DNA sequence: TGTGCCAGCAGTGAGAGCGGGGTGAGGGTAAGAGATCAGCCCCAGCATTTT. Amino acid sequence: CASSESGVRVRDQPQHF.

The genes are TRBV6-5 and TRBJ1-6, with TRBD1 matching 8 bases. CDR1 is MNHEY, CDR2 SVGAGI, per germline. The length of the CDR3 is 14 residues. The junction had 5 bases not matched to a gene; V was cut back by 6 bases and J by 7 bases. The CDR3 coding sequence is TGTGCCAGCAGGGCAGGGGGCGGGAATTCACCCCTCCACTTT. Translation: CASRAGGGNSPLHF.

The chain combines TRBV3-1 (or the pseudogene TRBV3-2) with TRBJ1-2; the D is unclear. Germline V CDR1 and CDR2: LGHDT, YNNKEL (reference sequence). Trimming left V 4 bases short and J 2 bases short, with 8 bases between. The CDR3 contains 13 residues. The DNA of the CDR3 is TGTGCCAGCAGCCTGACTTACAACTATGGCTACACCTTC. Residues: CASSLTYNYGYTF.

The V gene is TRBV11-2, the J gene TRBJ2-1; a possible D gene is TRBD2 (5 bases). The CDR3 length is 15 residues. From germline, CDR1 is SGHAT and CDR2 FQNNGV. V was shortened by 1 base and J by 4 bases, with 11 bases between the two germline ends. The CDR3 DNA is TGTGCCAGCAGCTTAGTGCCCCGGGGTTACAATGAGCAGTTCTTC. Encoded protein: CASSLVPRGYNEQFF.

This chain joins TRBV2 and TRBJ2-7; D might be TRBD1 (7 bases). The V and J ends lost 6 bases and 2 bases respectively, with 11 bases between them. The CDR3 extends over 13 amino acids. Germline V gives CDR1 SNHLY, CDR2 FYNNEI. The CDR3: CASRAGQPYEQYF. As DNA, the CDR3 is TGTGCCAGCAGGGCGGGACAGCCCTACGAGCAGTACTTC.

The rearrangement joins TRBV2 to TRBJ1-2, with D possibly matching TRBD1 (5 bases). Germline CDR1 is SNHLY and CDR2 is FYNNEI. V lost 7 bases, J lost 7 bases, and 19 bases lay in between. This CDR3 contains 14 residues. In DNA form, the CDR3 reads TGTGCCAGCACCATAGCTCCGGGACTACCTGGCTACACCTTC. Residues: CASTIAPGLPGYTF. The variable domain in full, completed from reference TRBV2 and TRBJ1-2, reads EPEVTQTPSHQVTQMGQEVILRCVPISNHLYFYWYRQILGQKVEFLVSFYNNEISEKSEIFDDQFSVERPDGSNFTLKIRSTKLEDSAMYFCASTIAPGLPGYTFGSGTRLTVV.

The chain is built from TRBV18 and TRBJ2-1; TRBD2 agrees at 12 bases. V shed 8 bases, J shed 5 bases, and the junction held 7 bases outside the gene matches. Looked up from germline, CDR1 is KGHSH and CDR2 is LQKENI. The CDR3 contains 15 residues. Here the CDR3 reads CASSPRLAGDNEQFF. In DNA form, the CDR3 reads TGTGCCAGCAGCCCACGACTAGCGGGAGACAATGAGCAGTTCTTC.

This chain links TRBV28 with TRBJ1-5, with TRBD1 matching 7 bases. Trimming at V came to 10 bases and at J to 3 bases, leaving 9 bases not matched to a gene. CDR1 and CDR2 from the germline V gene are MDHEN and SYDVKM. The CDR3 is 14 residues long. For the CDR3, the DNA is TGTGCCACCGTCCCAGGGGGGCCCAATCAGCCCCAGCATTTT. Amino acid sequence: CATVPGGPNQPQHF.

The chain couples TRBV2 to TRBJ2-7; perhaps TRBD1 as D (6 bases). Trimming removed 4 bases at V and 6 bases at J, with 19 bases between. CDR1 SNHLY and CDR2 FYNNEI come from the germline V gene. The CDR3 loop spans 15 amino acids. The CDR3 protein is CASSVLSGTISEQYF. The DNA of the CDR3 is TGTGCCAGCAGTGTTCTCAGTGGGACAATATCCGAGCAGTACTTC.

This clone has just one count. Compared with germline, one end of the junction differs, possibly owing to a read error. V is TRBV3-1 (or the pseudogene TRBV3-2) and J is TRBJ1-2; D may be TRBD1 (5 bases). The CDR3 totals 19 residues. Germline assignment: CDR1 LGHDT and CDR2 YNNKEL (reference sequence). The CDR3 sequence is CARLGYVITGGPSFLSMVF. DNA for the CDR3: TGTGCCAGGCTGGGCTACGTTATAACAGGTGGTCCCTCCTTTCTGTCTATGGTCTTC.

This clone came up once. The chain uses TRBV4-2 and TRBJ2-1, with TRBD2 matching over 11 bases. Germline loops: CDR1 LGHNA, CDR2 YNFKEQ. The CDR3 has 16 residues. Germline trimming cut 0 bases from V and 8 bases from J; bases unmatched to any gene: 6. For the CDR3, the DNA is TGTGCCAGCAGCCAAGAAAGAACTAGCGGGGGCTATGAGCAGTTCTTC. Its protein product is CASSQERTSGGYEQFF.

This clone was picked up one time. This sequence joins TRBV24-1 and TRBJ2-3; D perhaps matches TRBD2 (7 bases). Trimming shortened V by 1 base and J by 5 bases, and 12 bases separated the two germline ends. Germline values: CDR1 KGHDR, CDR2 SFDVKD. The CDR3 has 15 amino acids. The CDR3 region has the DNA TGTGCCACCAGTGATTTCTGGGGGGGGCGAGATACGCAGTATTTT. Translating gives CATSDFWGGRDTQYF.

The sample holds a few counts of this clone. This chain joins TRBV19 and TRBJ1-5; TRBD1 aligns across 9 bases. The CDR3 spans 16 residues. Trimming took 3 bases from V and 1 from J; bases not matched to a gene: 4. Germline-derived CDR1 and CDR2 are LNHDA and SQIVND (reference sequence). This CDR3 is CASSMTGGWSNQPQHF. CDR3 DNA sequence: TGTGCCAGTAGTATGACAGGGGGGTGGAGCAATCAGCCCCAGCATTTT.

The rearrangement links TRBV5-4 to TRBJ1-2; D unresolved. The germline V and J ends were trimmed by 0 bases and 3 bases, with 18 bases remaining between them. The CDR3 is 17 residues long. The germline gives CDR1 SGHNT, CDR2 YYREEE (reference sequence). The CDR3 sequence is CASSLAAGGERDYGYTF. For the CDR3, the DNA is TGTGCCAGCAGCTTGGCCGCTGGCGGGGAGCGCGACTATGGCTACACCTTC.

J is TRBJ1-2 and V is TRBV3-1 (or the pseudogene TRBV3-2); D possibly corresponds to TRBD1 (6 bases). Germline CDR1 and CDR2: LGHDT and YNNKEL (reference sequence). V was clipped by 0 bases and J by 2 bases, with 7 bases between them. The CDR3 has 14 residues. DNA of the CDR3: TGTGCCAGCAGCCAAGATACAGGGAACTATGGCTACACCTTC. Amino acid sequence: CASSQDTGNYGYTF.